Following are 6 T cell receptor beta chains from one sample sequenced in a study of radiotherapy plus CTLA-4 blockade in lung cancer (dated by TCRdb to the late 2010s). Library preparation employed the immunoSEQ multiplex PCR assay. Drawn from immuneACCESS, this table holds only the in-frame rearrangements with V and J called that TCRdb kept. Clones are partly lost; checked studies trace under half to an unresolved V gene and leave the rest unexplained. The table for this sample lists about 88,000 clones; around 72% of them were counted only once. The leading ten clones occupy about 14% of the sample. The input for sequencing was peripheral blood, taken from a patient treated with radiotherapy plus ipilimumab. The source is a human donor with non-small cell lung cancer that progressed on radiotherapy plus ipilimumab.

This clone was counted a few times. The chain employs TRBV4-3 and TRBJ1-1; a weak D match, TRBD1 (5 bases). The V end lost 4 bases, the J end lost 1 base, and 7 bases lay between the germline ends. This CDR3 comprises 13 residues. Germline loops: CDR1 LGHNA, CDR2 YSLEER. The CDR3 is CASSLGQNTEAFF. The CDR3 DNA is TGCGCCAGCAGCCTAGGACAGAACACTGAAGCTTTCTTT.

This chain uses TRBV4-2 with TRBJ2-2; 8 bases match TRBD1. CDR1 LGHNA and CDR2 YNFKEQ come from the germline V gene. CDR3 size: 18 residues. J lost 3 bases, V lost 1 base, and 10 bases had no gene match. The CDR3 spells CASSQAADRVGYTGELFF. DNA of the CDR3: TGTGCCAGCAGCCAAGCTGCGGACAGGGTAGGGTACACCGGGGAGCTGTTTTTT.

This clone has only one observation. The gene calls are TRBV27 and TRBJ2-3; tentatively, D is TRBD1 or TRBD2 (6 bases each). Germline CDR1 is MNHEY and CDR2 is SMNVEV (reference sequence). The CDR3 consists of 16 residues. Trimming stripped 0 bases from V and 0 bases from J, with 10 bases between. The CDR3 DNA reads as TGTGCCAGCAGTTTATCAGGGGGGAGGAGCACAGATACGCAGTATTTT. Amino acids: CASSLSGGRSTDTQYF.

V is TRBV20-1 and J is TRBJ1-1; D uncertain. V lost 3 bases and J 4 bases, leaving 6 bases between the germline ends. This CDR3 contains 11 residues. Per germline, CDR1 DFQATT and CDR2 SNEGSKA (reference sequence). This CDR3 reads CSASRSTEAFF. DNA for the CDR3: TGCAGTGCTAGCAGGAGCACTGAAGCTTTCTTT.

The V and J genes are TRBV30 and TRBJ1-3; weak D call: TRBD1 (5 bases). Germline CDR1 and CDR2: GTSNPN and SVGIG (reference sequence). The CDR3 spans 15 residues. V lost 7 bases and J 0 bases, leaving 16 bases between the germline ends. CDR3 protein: CASDSGDLSGNTIYF. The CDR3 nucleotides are TGTGCCTCGGACTCGGGGGACCTCTCTGGAAACACCATATATTTT.

The CDR3 here is CASSRSQGTYGYTF. The CDR3 DNA sequence: TGTGCCAGTAGTCGTTCACAGGGAACCTATGGCTACACCTTC. The chain employs TRBV19 and TRBJ1-2; D is perhaps TRBD1 (6 bases). CDR1 LNHDA and CDR2 SQIVND come from the germline V gene (reference sequence). Trimming shortened V by 5 bases and J by 4 bases, and 14 bases separated the two germline ends. The CDR3 length is 14 residues.